Shown below are 26 T cell receptor beta chains from a single sample sequenced in a study of shared T cell receptors in the human thymus. This table comes from immunoSEQ multiplex PCR, and its TCRdb copy is limited to in-frame clones, with some not included. The table lists roughly 560,000 clones, approximately 80% of them singletons. This same sample was also taken into another study, of human thymus T cells.

Sequencing was performed on thymocytes. The receptors stem from a boy under three years old with a congenital heart defect.

The chain carries TRBV19 and TRBJ1-5; 12 bases agree with TRBD1. V gave up 1 base and J gave up 1 base; unmatched junction bases: 8. The CDR3 contains 19 residues. Germline V gives CDR1 LNHDA, CDR2 SQIVND (reference sequence). The CDR3 protein is CASSIGLGQGAPSNQPQHF. CDR3 coding DNA: TGTGCCAGTAGTATAGGGTTGGGACAGGGGGCGCCGAGCAATCAGCCCCAGCATTTT.

The chain carries TRBV5-1 and TRBJ1-1; maybe TRBD1 (5 bases). Germline V gene lookup returns CDR1 SGHRS and CDR2 YFSETQ. Trimming stripped 4 bases from V and 3 bases from J, with 7 bases between. The CDR3 runs 12 residues. In DNA form, the CDR3 reads TGCGCCAGCAGCGTAGGGGACACTGAAGCTTTCTTT. It is translated as CASSVGDTEAFF.

This chain joins TRBV28 and TRBJ1-5; 7 positions match TRBD1. CDR1 is MDHEN, CDR2 SYDVKM, per germline. Trimming took 6 bases from V and 6 from J; bases not matched to a gene: 11. The CDR3 length is 15 residues. The CDR3 is CASRVLDRVSQPQHF. CDR3 nucleotides: TGTGCCAGCAGGGTCCTCGACAGGGTTAGTCAGCCCCAGCATTTT.

This clone was seen only a few times. CDR3 bases: TGCAGCGCCCTACGGCAGGGGGCTCCCTACGAGCAGTACTTC. Amino acid sequence: CSALRQGAPYEQYF. This chain joins TRBV29-1 and TRBJ2-7, with 8 bases matching TRBD1. Germline CDR1 is SQVTM and CDR2 is ANQGSEA. There are 14 residues in the CDR3. The V gene end was trimmed by 7 bases and the J gene end by 2 bases; junction bases not matched to a gene: 10.

The chain is built from TRBV27 and TRBJ2-2; D might be TRBD1 or TRBD2, each matching 9 bases. CDR3 size: 21 residues. Trimming left V 4 bases short and J 2 bases short, with 29 bases between. Germline V gene lookup returns CDR1 MNHEY and CDR2 SMNVEV (reference sequence). The CDR3 region has the DNA TGTGCCAGCAGTTCCAATACAGGGGGCCCTAGCGGGACTCTTAACACCGGGGAGCTGTTTTTT. Its protein product is CASSSNTGGPSGTLNTGELFF.

The sample holds a few counts of this clone. The V and J genes are TRBV27 and TRBJ2-3; 9 nucleotides match TRBD2. The CDR3 spans 18 residues. V dropped 1 base and J dropped 2; count of bases not matched to a gene: 10. Germline V gives CDR1 MNHEY, CDR2 SMNVEV (reference sequence). This CDR3 is CASSLCAGGPSDTDTQYF. CDR3 DNA: TGTGCCAGCAGTTTATGTGCGGGAGGGCCTTCTGACACAGATACGCAGTATTTT.

In DNA, the CDR3 is TGTGCCATCAGTGAGTTGGGGGGGTCCTACAATGAGCAGTTCTTC. Protein product: CAISELGGSYNEQFF. V and J are TRBV10-3 and TRBJ2-1; 7 bases fit TRBD2. Germline values: CDR1 ENHRY, CDR2 SYGVKD. The CDR3 sequence is 15 residues long. V dropped 1 base and J dropped 1; count of bases not matched to a gene: 1.

CDR3 in amino acids: CASSLGGTGAQAFF. The CDR3 DNA reads as TGTGCCAGCAGCTTAGGGGGGACAGGCGCTCAAGCTTTCTTT. V and J are TRBV11-2 and TRBJ1-1, with TRBD1 matching 8 bases. Trimming took 1 base from V and 9 from J; bases not matched to a gene: 7. Germline V gene lookup returns CDR1 SGHAT and CDR2 FQNNGV. The length of the CDR3 is 14 residues.

On this clone itself: The junction does not match germline at one end; this may be a read error. In the same sample, other DNA sequences code for this CDR3. The V and J genes are TRBV15 and TRBJ2-7; 9 bases line up with TRBD1. Germline CDR1 LNHNV, CDR2 YYDKDF (reference sequence). The CDR3 spans 14 residues. CDR3 bases: TGCGCCACCAGCAGGGGACAGGGCCGCTCGCAGGAGTACTTC. This translates into CATSRGQGRSQEYF.

This chain joins TRBV11-2 and TRBJ2-3, with 11 bases fitting TRBD2. The CDR3 extends over 16 amino acids. Germline CDR1 SGHAT, CDR2 FQNNGV. With V trimmed by 6 bases and J by 6 bases, 11 bases remained unmatched. CDR3 loop: CASRGPVTSGADTQYF. Written as DNA, the CDR3 is TGTGCCAGCAGGGGGCCAGTGACTAGCGGGGCGGATACGCAGTATTTT.

This clone was counted only a few times. The V call is TRBV28, the J call TRBJ1-3; 7 bases map to TRBD1. This CDR3 is 14 amino acids long. CDR1 and CDR2 from the germline V gene are MDHEN and SYDVKM. V shed 4 bases and J 7 bases; nucleotides not matched to a gene: 7. The CDR3 sequence is CASSSGGPKNTIYF. CDR3 bases: TGTGCCAGCAGTTCAGGGGGACCCAAGAACACCATATATTTT. The full variable domain, in which reference TRBV28 and TRBJ1-3 provide the parts outside the CDR3, is DVKVTQSSRYLVKRTGEKVFLECVQDMDHENMFWYRQDPGLGLRLIYFSYDVKMKEKGDIPEGYSVSREKKERFSLILESASTNQTSMYLCASSSGGPKNTIYFGEGSWLTVV.

V usage is TRBV5-8 and J usage is TRBJ1-5, with 7 positions matching TRBD1. Germline assignment: CDR1 SGHTS and CDR2 YDEGEE. The CDR3 covers 16 residues. J gave up 7 bases and V 4 bases, and 14 bases lay outside the gene matches. The CDR3 region is CASSLGGQLVRQPQHF. The CDR3 nucleotides are TGTGCCAGCAGCCTGGGGGGACAGTTAGTGCGACAGCCCCAGCATTTT. Using reference TRBV5-8 and TRBJ1-5 for the parts outside the CDR3, the full variable domain is EAGVTQSPTHLIKTRGQQATLRCSPISGHTSVYWYQQALGLGLQFLLWYDEGEERNRGNFPPRFSGRQFPNYSSELNVNALELEDSALYLCASSLGGQLVRQPQHFGDGTRLSIL.

In nucleotides, the CDR3 is TGTGCCATCAGCCGGGACAGGGAACTGGACTACGAGCAGTACTTC. Translated, it gives CAISRDRELDYEQYF. The gene calls are TRBV10-3 and TRBJ2-7; TRBD1 agrees at 9 bases. J gave up 3 bases and V 6 bases, and 9 bases lay outside the gene matches. Germline CDR1 ENHRY, CDR2 SYGVKD. The CDR3 runs 15 residues.

The V call is TRBV4-3, the J call TRBJ2-3, with 10 bases lining up with TRBD2. J lost 5 bases, V lost 1 base, and 21 bases had no gene match. Germline V gene lookup returns CDR1 LGHNA and CDR2 YSLEER. The CDR3 spans 21 residues. Written as DNA, the CDR3 is TGCGCCAGCAGCCAAGCCCCCAACAGGAAGGAAAATCGACTAGCGGGAGATACGCAGTATTTT. Protein sequence: CASSQAPNRKENRLAGDTQYF.

The V gene is TRBV5-4, the J gene TRBJ2-7, with 10 bases that match TRBD2. V lost 3 bases to trimming and J lost 4 bases; unmatched junction nucleotides: 4. Germline CDR1 and CDR2: SGHNT and YYREEE (reference sequence). The CDR3 has 14 residues. CDR3 residues: CASSSSGRGYEQYF. CDR3 coding DNA: TGTGCCAGCAGCTCTAGCGGGAGAGGGTACGAGCAGTACTTC.

The chain links TRBV6-8 to TRBJ2-3, with 7 bases aligning to TRBD2. Trimming at V came to 6 bases and at J to 4 bases, leaving 16 bases not matched to a gene. Germline V lookup: CDR1 MNHGY, CDR2 SAAAGT. This CDR3 is 17 amino acids long. The CDR3: CASSPPLAALRPDTQYF. The CDR3 DNA follows: TGTGCCAGCAGCCCGCCCCTAGCGGCTCTAAGGCCAGATACGCAGTATTTT.

J is TRBJ2-2 and V is TRBV28, with TRBD2 identical over 8 bases. CDR1 is MDHEN and CDR2 is SYDVKM in the germline V gene. J gave up 6 bases and V 1 base, and 4 bases lay outside the gene matches. CDR3 length equals 15 residues. The CDR3 coding sequence is TGTGCCAGCAGTTTATCGGGACTAGGGGCCGGGGAGCTGTTTTTT. Translated: CASSLSGLGAGELFF.

In this sample, this clone turned up a few times. V usage is TRBV15 and J usage is TRBJ2-7; D possibly corresponds to TRBD1 (6 bases). Germline V CDR1 and CDR2: LNHNV, YYDKDF (reference sequence). This CDR3 comprises 14 residues. V was shortened by 1 base and J by 7 bases, with 14 bases between the two germline ends. In DNA, the CDR3 is TGTGCCACCAGCAGAGGGGGTAGGGGGACGGAGCAGTACTTC. Translated: CATSRGGRGTEQYF.

The chain uses TRBV12-5 and TRBJ2-3, with 15 bases matching TRBD2. CDR1 is LGHNT, CDR2 FRNRAP, per germline. This CDR3 is built from 19 residues. V was pared by 0 bases and J by 3 bases, with 7 bases of the junction left unmatched. The CDR3 reads CASGLVPRTSGRETDTQYF. CDR3 DNA: TGTGCTAGTGGTTTGGTACCTCGGACTAGCGGGAGGGAAACAGATACGCAGTATTTT.

The chain carries TRBV28 and TRBJ2-7, with TRBD2 matching over 10 bases. The germline V gene encodes CDR1 MDHEN and CDR2 SYDVKM. V gave up 5 bases and J gave up 2 bases; unmatched junction bases: 9. This CDR3 is 16 amino acids long. The CDR3 is CASSPRTSGKTYEQYF. As DNA, the CDR3 is TGTGCCAGCAGTCCCCGGACTAGCGGAAAGACCTACGAGCAGTACTTC. Together with reference TRBV28 and TRBJ2-7, the CDR3 gives the full variable domain: DVKVTQSSRYLVKRTGEKVFLECVQDMDHENMFWYRQDPGLGLRLIYFSYDVKMKEKGDIPEGYSVSREKKERFSLILESASTNQTSMYLCASSPRTSGKTYEQYFGPGTRLTVT.

The V gene is TRBV9, the J gene TRBJ2-1, with 7 bases fitting TRBD2. V trimming: 0 bases; J trimming: 0 bases; junction bases outside the gene matches: 3. The CDR3 is made up of 16 amino acids. The germline V gene encodes CDR1 SGDLS and CDR2 YYNGEE. The CDR3 is CASSVGSGTSYNEQFF. In DNA form, the CDR3 reads TGTGCCAGCAGCGTAGGGAGCGGGACCTCCTACAATGAGCAGTTCTTC.

In its sample, this clone was seen a few times. The gene calls are TRBV27 and TRBJ1-4; 7 bases are a match to TRBD1. The J segment lost 4 bases and the V segment lost 8 bases, leaving 10 bases of the junction unmatched. The germline CDR1 and CDR2 sequences are MNHEY and SMNVEV (reference sequence). This CDR3 is 15 amino acids long. The CDR3 DNA sequence: TGTGCCAGCCGCCCCGGGACAGAGGTTAATGAAAAACTGTTTTTT. This codes for CASRPGTEVNEKLFF. Complete variable domain (other parts from reference TRBV27 and TRBJ1-4): EAQVTQNPRYLITVTGKKLTVTCSQNMNHEYMSWYRQDPGLGLRQIYYSMNVEVTDKGDVPEGYKVSRKEKRNFPLILESPSPNQTSLYFCASRPGTEVNEKLFFGSGTQLSVL.

The chain carries TRBV4-3 and TRBJ1-1; the D is unclear. Germline V CDR1 and CDR2: LGHNA, YSLEER. Trimming left V 1 base short and J 2 bases short, with 20 bases between. There are 18 residues in the CDR3. As DNA, the CDR3 is TGCGCCAGCAGCCAAGTGAGCCCCGCACGGGAAAGTAACACTGAAGCTTTCTTT. The encoded protein is CASSQVSPARESNTEAFF.

The chain combines TRBV5-1 with TRBJ1-1; weak D call: TRBD1 (5 bases). The germline CDR1 and CDR2 sequences are SGHRS and YFSETQ. V was clipped by 0 bases and J by 4 bases, with 16 bases between them. The CDR3 spans 16 residues. CDR3 DNA sequence: TGCGCCAGCAGCTTGGCCCCAGACAGAATCGGCACTGAAGCTTTCTTT. Its protein is CASSLAPDRIGTEAFF.

CDR3 protein: CASEPGQGWGYGYTF. The CDR3 DNA is TGTGCTAGTGAACCGGGACAGGGGTGGGGCTATGGCTACACCTTC. The chain recombines TRBV12-5 with TRBJ1-2; 10 bases align to TRBD1. Looked up from germline, CDR1 is LGHNT and CDR2 is FRNRAP. V was clipped by 7 bases and J by 4 bases; unmatched bases: 9. The CDR3 length is 15 residues.

The rearrangement links TRBV5-1 to TRBJ2-1; maybe TRBD1 (6 bases). The CDR3 has 15 amino acids. Trimming stripped 0 bases from V and 5 bases from J, with 12 bases between. In germline, CDR1 is SGHRS, CDR2 YFSETQ. The CDR3 region is CASSLVGARDNEQFF. The CDR3 bases are TGCGCCAGCAGCTTGGTGGGGGCGAGGGACAATGAGCAGTTCTTC.